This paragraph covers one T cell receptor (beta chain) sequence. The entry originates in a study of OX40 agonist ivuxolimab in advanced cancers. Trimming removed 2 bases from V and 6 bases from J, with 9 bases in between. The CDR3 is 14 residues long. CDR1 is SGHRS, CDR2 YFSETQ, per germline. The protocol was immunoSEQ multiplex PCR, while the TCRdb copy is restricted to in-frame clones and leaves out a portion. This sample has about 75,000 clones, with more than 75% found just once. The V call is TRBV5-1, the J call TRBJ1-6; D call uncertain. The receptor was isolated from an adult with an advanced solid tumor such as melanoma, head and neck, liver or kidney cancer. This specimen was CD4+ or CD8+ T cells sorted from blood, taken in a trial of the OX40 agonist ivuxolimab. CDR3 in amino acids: CASSFSAANSPLHF. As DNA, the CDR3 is TGCGCCAGCAGCTTCTCGGCAGCTAATTCACCCCTCCACTTT.